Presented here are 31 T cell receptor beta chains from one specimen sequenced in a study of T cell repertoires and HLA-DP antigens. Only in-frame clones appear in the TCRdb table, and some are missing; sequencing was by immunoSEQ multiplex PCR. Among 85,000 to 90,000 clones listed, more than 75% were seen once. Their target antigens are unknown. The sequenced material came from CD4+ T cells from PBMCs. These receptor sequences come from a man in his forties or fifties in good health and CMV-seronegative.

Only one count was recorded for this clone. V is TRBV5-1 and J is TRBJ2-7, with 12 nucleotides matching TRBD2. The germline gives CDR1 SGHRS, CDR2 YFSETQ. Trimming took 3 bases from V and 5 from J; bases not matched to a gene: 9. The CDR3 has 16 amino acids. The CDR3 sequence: CASSWTGLAGGNEQYF. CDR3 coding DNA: TGCGCCAGCAGCTGGACGGGACTAGCGGGTGGTAACGAGCAGTACTTC. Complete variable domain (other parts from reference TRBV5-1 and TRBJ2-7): KAGVTQTPRYLIKTRGQQVTLSCSPISGHRSVSWYQQTPGQGLQFLFEYFSETQRNKGNFPGRFSGRQFSNSRSEMNVSTLELGDSALYLCASSWTGLAGGNEQYFGPGTRLTVT.

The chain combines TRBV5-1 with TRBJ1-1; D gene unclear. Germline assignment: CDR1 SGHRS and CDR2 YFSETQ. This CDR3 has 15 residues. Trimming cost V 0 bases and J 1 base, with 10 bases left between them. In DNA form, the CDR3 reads TGCGCCAGCAGCTTGGGTTTAAGCCAGAACACTGAAGCTTTCTTT. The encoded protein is CASSLGLSQNTEAFF.

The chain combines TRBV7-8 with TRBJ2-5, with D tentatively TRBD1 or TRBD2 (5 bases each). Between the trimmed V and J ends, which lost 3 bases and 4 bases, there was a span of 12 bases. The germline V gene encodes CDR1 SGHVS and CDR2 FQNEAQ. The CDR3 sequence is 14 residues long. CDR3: CASSLGDSRETQYF. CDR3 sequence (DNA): TGTGCCAGCAGCTTGGGGGATTCAAGAGAGACCCAGTACTTC.

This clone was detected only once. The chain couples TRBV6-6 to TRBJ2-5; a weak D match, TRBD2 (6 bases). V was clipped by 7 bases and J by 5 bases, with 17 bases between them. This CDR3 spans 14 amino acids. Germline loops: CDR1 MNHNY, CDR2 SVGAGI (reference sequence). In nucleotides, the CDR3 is TGTGCCAGCACCAGGGACCAGGGACTGGAGACCCAGTACTTC. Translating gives CASTRDQGLETQYF.

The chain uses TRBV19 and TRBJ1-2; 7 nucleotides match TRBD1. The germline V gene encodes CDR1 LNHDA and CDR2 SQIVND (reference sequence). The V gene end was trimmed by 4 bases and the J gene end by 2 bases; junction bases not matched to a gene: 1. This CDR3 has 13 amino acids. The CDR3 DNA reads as TGTGCCAGTAGTAGGGGACAGAACTATGGCTACACCTTC. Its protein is CASSRGQNYGYTF.

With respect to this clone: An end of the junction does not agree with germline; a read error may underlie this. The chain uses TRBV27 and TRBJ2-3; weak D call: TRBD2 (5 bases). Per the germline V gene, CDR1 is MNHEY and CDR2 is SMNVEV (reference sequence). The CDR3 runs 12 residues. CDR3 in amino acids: CASSFLGDKQYF. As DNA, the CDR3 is TGTGCCAGCAGCTTTTTGGGAGATAAGCAGTATTTT.

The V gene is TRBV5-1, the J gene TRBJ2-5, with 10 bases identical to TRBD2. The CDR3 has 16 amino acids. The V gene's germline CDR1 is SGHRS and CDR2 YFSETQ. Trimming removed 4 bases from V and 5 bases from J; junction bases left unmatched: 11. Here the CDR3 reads CASSPGFSGGPETQYF. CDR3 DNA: TGCGCCAGCAGCCCAGGGTTTAGCGGGGGGCCGGAGACCCAGTACTTC.

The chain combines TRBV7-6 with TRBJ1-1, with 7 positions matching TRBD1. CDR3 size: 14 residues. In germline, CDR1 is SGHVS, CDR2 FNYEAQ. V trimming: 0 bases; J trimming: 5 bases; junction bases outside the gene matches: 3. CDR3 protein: CASSLAAGGTEAFF. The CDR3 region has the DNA TGTGCCAGCAGCTTAGCTGCAGGGGGGACTGAAGCTTTCTTT.

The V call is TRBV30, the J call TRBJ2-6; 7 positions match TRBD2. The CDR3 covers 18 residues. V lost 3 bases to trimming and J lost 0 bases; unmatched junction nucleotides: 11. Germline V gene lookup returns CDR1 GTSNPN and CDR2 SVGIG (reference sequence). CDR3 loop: CAWSVAGSWSSGANVLTF. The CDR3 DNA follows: TGTGCCTGGAGCGTAGCGGGCAGTTGGAGCTCTGGGGCCAACGTCCTGACTTTC.

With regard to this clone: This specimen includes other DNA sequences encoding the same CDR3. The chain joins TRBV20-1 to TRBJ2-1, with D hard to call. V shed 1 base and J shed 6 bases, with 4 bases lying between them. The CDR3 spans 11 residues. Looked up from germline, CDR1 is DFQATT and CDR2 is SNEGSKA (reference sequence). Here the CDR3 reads CSARGRNEQFF. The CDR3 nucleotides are TGCAGTGCTAGAGGACGCAATGAGCAGTTCTTC.

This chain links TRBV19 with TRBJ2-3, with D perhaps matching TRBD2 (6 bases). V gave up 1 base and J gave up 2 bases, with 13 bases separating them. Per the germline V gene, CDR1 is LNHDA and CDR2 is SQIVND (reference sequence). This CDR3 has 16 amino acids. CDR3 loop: CASSIVHRGTTDTQYF. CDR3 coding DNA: TGTGCCAGTAGTATAGTTCACCGGGGGACCACAGATACGCAGTATTTT.

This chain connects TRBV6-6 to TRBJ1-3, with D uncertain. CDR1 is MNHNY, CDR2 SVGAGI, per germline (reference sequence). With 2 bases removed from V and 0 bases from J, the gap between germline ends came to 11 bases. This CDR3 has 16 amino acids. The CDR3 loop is CASSYPPGSSGNTIYF. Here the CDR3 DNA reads TGTGCCAGCAGTTACCCCCCTGGCAGCTCTGGAAACACCATATATTTT.

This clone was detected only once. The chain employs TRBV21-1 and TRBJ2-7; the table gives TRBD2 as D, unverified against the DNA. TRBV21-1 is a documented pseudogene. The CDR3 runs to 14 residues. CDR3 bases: TGTGCCAGCAGCAAAGGGTACGGAGCCTACGAGCAGTACTTC. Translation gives CASSKGYGAYEQYF.

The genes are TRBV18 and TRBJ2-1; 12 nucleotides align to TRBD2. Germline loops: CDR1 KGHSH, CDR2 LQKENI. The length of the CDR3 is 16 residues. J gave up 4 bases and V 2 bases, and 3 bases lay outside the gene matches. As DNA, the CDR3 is TGTGCCAGCTCACCAACACTAGCGGGAGGATACAATGAGCAGTTCTTC. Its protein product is CASSPTLAGGYNEQFF.

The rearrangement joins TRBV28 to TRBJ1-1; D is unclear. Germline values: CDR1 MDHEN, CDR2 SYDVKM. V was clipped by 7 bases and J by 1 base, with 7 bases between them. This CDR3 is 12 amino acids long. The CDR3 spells CASMRENTEAFF. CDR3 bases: TGTGCCAGCATGAGGGAGAACACTGAAGCTTTCTTT.

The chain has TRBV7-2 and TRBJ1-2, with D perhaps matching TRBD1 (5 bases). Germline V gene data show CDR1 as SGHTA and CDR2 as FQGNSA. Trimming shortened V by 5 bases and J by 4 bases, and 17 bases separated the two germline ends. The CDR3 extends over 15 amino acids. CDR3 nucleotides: TGTGCCAGCAGCCCTCGGGGCAGGCTCCTCTATGGCTACACCTTC. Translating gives CASSPRGRLLYGYTF. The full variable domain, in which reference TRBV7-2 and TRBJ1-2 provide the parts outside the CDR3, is GAGVSQSPSNKVTEKGKDVELRCDPISGHTALYWYRQSLGQGLEFLIYFQGNSAPDKSGLPSDRFSAERTGGSVSTLTIQRTQQEDSAVYLCASSPRGRLLYGYTFGSGTRLTVV.

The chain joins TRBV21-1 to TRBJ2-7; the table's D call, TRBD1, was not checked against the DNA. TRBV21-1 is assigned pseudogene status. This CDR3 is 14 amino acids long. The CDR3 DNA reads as TGTGCCAGCAGGAAGACAGGGGCAACCTACGAGCAGTACTTC. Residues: CASRKTGATYEQYF.

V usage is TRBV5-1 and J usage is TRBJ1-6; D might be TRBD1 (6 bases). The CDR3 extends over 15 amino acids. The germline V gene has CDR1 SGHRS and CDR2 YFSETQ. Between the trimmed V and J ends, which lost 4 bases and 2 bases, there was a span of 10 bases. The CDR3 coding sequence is TGCGCCAGCAGCGTGGACAGTCCCTATAATTCACCCCTCCACTTT. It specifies CASSVDSPYNSPLHF.

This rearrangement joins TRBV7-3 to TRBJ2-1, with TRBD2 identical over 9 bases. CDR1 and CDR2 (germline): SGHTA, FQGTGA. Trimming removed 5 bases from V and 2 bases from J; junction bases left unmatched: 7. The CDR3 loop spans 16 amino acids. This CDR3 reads CASSPTRGGAYNEQFF. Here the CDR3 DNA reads TGTGCCAGCAGCCCTACCCGCGGGGGGGCCTACAATGAGCAGTTCTTC.

In DNA form, the CDR3 reads TGTGCCAGCAGGCTGGGACTAGCTTACGAGCAGTACTTC. Translated, it gives CASRLGLAYEQYF. The chain joins TRBV11-2 to TRBJ2-7, with TRBD2 matching 9 bases. This CDR3 has 13 residues. Germline V gene lookup returns CDR1 SGHAT and CDR2 FQNNGV. The V gene end was trimmed by 6 bases and the J gene end by 4 bases; junction bases not matched to a gene: 4.

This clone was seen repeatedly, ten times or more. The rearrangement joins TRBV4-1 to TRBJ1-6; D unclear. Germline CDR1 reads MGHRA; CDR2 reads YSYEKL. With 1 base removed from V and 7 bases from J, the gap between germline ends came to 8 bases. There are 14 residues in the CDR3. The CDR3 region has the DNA TGCGCCAGCAGCCAAGCGTATCAAAATTCACCCCTCCACTTT. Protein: CASSQAYQNSPLHF.

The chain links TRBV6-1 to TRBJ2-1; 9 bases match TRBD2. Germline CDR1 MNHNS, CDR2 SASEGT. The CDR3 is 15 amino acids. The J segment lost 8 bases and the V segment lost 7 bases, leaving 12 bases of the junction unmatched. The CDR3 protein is CASTTRLAASDEQFF. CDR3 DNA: TGTGCCAGCACTACAAGACTAGCGGCAAGCGATGAGCAGTTCTTC.

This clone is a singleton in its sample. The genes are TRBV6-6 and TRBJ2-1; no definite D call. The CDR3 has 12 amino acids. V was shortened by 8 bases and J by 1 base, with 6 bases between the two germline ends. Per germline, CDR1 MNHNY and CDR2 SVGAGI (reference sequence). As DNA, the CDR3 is TGTGCCAGCTCTGTATCCTACAATGAGCAGTTCTTC. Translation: CASSVSYNEQFF.

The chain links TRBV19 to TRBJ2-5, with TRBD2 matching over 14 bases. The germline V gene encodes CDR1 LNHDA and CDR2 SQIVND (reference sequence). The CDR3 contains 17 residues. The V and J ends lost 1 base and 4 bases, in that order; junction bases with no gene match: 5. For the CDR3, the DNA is TGTGCCAGTAGTATAGTCGGACTAGCGGGGGGAAGAGAGACCCAGTACTTC. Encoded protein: CASSIVGLAGGRETQYF.

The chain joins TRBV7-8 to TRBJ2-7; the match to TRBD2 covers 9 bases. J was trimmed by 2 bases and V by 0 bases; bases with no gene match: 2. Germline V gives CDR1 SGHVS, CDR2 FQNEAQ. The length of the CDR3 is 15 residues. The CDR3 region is CASSLAASGAYEQYF. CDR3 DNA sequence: TGTGCCAGCAGCTTAGCGGCTAGCGGGGCCTACGAGCAGTACTTC. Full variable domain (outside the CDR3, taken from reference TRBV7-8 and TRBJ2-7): GAGVSQSPRYKVAKRGQDVALRCDPISGHVSLFWYQQALGQGPEFLTYFQNEAQLDKSGLPSDRFFAERPEGSVSTLKIQRTQQEDSAVYLCASSLAASGAYEQYFGPGTRLTVT.

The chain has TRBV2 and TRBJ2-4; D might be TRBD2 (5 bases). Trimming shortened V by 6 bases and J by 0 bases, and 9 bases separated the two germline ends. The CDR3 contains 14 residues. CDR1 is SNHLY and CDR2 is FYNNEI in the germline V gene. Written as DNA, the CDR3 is TGTGCCAGCAGGCCGGGATTAGCCAAAAACATTCAGTACTTC. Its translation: CASRPGLAKNIQYF.

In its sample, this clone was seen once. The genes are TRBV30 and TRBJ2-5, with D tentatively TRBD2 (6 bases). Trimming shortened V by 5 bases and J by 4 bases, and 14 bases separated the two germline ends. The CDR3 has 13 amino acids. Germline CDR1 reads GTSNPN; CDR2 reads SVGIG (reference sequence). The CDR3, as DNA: TGTGCCTGGGCCGGGAGTTTGAGAGAGACCCAGTACTTC. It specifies CAWAGSLRETQYF.

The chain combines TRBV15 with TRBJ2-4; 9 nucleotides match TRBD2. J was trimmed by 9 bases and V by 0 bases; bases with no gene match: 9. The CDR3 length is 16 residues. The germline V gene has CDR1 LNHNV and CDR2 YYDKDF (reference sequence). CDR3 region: CATSREASGVGGIQYF. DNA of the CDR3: TGTGCCACCAGCAGAGAGGCTAGCGGGGTCGGAGGCATTCAGTACTTC.

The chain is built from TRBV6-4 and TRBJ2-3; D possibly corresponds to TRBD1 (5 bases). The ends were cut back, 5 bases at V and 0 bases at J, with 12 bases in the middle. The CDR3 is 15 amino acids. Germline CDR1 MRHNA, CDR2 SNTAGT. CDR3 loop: CASSMTAASTDTQYF. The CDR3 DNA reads TGTGCCAGCAGTATGACAGCCGCTAGCACAGATACGCAGTATTTT.

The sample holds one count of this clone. In DNA, the CDR3 is TGTGCCAGCAGTCTAGCGGGGACCCTCTTTGATACGCAGTATTTT. This codes for CASSLAGTLFDTQYF. J is TRBJ2-3 and V is TRBV6-5, with 9 bases that match TRBD2. J lost 6 bases, V lost 5 bases, and 9 bases had no gene match. The germline V gene encodes CDR1 MNHEY and CDR2 SVGAGI. This CDR3 is 15 amino acids long.

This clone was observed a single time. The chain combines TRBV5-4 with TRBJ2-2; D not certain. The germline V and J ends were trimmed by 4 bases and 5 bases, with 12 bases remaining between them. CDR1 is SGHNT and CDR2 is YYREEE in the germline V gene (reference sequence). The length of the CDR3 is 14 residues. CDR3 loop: CASSPARQTGELFF. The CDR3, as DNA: TGTGCCAGCAGCCCAGCACGGCAGACCGGGGAGCTGTTTTTT.